Listed below are T cell receptor beta chains from one sample, sequenced in a study of blood T cell repertoires in COVID-19. Sequencing used immunoSEQ multiplex PCR; TCRdb keeps in-frame clones, though not all of them. Here the sample spans 300,000 to 350,000 clones, 85% to 90% being singletons. The source material was peripheral blood. These TCRs come from a woman aged 25 to 39 with COVID-19, enrolled during active disease. The CDR3 runs from the conserved cysteine through the conserved F or W. The order of the fields is CDR3 protein, CDR3 DNA, J gene, clone size, CDR3 length, V gene, D gene. The D gene is left open where the match is weak. Clone size is shown for a subset of rows, as once, few, many or a class of expanded clone.

cdr3_aa: CASRRTGANTEAFF
cdr3_nt: TGTGCCAGCAGAAGAACAGGGGCGAACACTGAAGCTTTCTTT
j_call: TRBJ1-1
clone_size: .
cdr3_length: 14
v_call: TRBV27
d_call: TRBD1

cdr3_aa: CASSLTSEYNEQFF
cdr3_nt: TGTGCCAGCAGCTTAACTAGCGAGTACAATGAGCAGTTCTTC
j_call: TRBJ2-1
clone_size: .
cdr3_length: 14
v_call: TRBV7-9
d_call: TRBD2

cdr3_aa: CASSPHTSGGYNEQFF
cdr3_nt: TGTGCCAGCAGTCCACATACTAGCGGGGGTTACAATGAGCAGTTCTTC
j_call: TRBJ2-1
clone_size: .
cdr3_length: 16
v_call: TRBV28
d_call: TRBD2

cdr3_aa: CASSPGGHEAFF
cdr3_nt: TGTGCCAGCAGCCCGGGAGGACATGAAGCTTTCTTT
j_call: TRBJ1-1
clone_size: .
cdr3_length: 12
v_call: TRBV7-6
d_call: .

cdr3_aa: CASSPLDTGELFF
cdr3_nt: TGTGCCAGCTCACCACTCGACACCGGGGAGCTGTTTTTT
j_call: TRBJ2-2
clone_size: .
cdr3_length: 13
v_call: TRBV18
d_call: .

cdr3_aa: CASSQGQFGAGELFF
cdr3_nt: .
j_call: TRBJ2-2
clone_size: .
cdr3_length: 15
v_call: TRBV27
d_call: .

cdr3_aa: CASSEPSGDSYNEQFF
cdr3_nt: TGTGCCAGCAGTGAACCTAGCGGGGACTCCTACAATGAGCAGTTCTTC
j_call: TRBJ2-1
clone_size: .
cdr3_length: 16
v_call: TRBV25-1
d_call: TRBD2

cdr3_aa: CASSLGGTGTYEQYF
cdr3_nt: TGTGCCAGCAGCTTAGGGGGGACAGGGACCTACGAGCAGTACTTC
j_call: TRBJ2-7
clone_size: once
cdr3_length: 15
v_call: TRBV7-8
d_call: TRBD1

cdr3_aa: CASSNPGKLYEKLFF
cdr3_nt: TGTGCCAGCAGCAACCCGGGAAAGCTGTATGAAAAACTGTTTTTT
j_call: TRBJ1-4
clone_size: .
cdr3_length: 15
v_call: TRBV6-4
d_call: .

cdr3_aa: CASLGQGDIYEQYF
cdr3_nt: TGTGCCAGCCTGGGACAGGGGGATATCTACGAGCAGTACTTC
j_call: TRBJ2-7
clone_size: .
cdr3_length: 14
v_call: TRBV7-9
d_call: TRBD1

cdr3_aa: CASSYAGQSYGYTF
cdr3_nt: TGTGCCAGCAGTTACGCTGGACAGTCCTATGGCTACACCTTC
j_call: TRBJ1-2
clone_size: once
cdr3_length: 14
v_call: TRBV6-5
d_call: .

cdr3_aa: CASSVRGGSGNTIYF
cdr3_nt: TGTGCCAGCAGCGTAAGAGGAGGGAGTGGAAACACCATATATTTT
j_call: TRBJ1-3
clone_size: .
cdr3_length: 15
v_call: TRBV9
d_call: .

cdr3_aa: CASRNRDANTIYF
cdr3_nt: TGTGCCAGCAGGAACAGGGATGCAAACACCATATATTTT
j_call: TRBJ1-3
clone_size: .
cdr3_length: 13
v_call: TRBV6-5
d_call: .

cdr3_aa: CATRLAGGILPYF
cdr3_nt: TGTGCCACACGACTAGCGGGAGGGATCCTCCCGTACTTC
j_call: TRBJ2-4
clone_size: few
cdr3_length: 13
v_call: TRBV24-1
d_call: TRBD2